The rows below give T cell receptor beta chains drawn from one sample of a study of control samples from healthy donors and cancer patients. Repertoires were generated with immunoSEQ multiplex PCR, while TCRdb's copy carries only in-frame clones and drops some. The profile shows 25,000 to 35,000 clones, roughly 89% of them singletons. The sample was PBMCs. The receptors come from a woman between 40 and 55 years old with lung cancer. Each CDR3 is given with its conserved first and last residue. The D gene is left open where the match is weak. Clone size is shown for a subset of rows, as once, few, many or a class of expanded clone.

v_gene	d_gene	abundance	j_gene	CDR3aa
TRBV3-1/TRBV3-2	NA	few	TRBJ1-5	CASSLMTQPQHF
TRBV11-2	TRBD2	NA	TRBJ2-2	CASSLASSGGPGELFF
TRBV5-5	NA	NA	TRBJ1-3	CASTLPGNTIYF
TRBV19	TRBD1	once	TRBJ2-3	CASSILDRASTDTQYF
TRBV24-1	TRBD1	NA	TRBJ2-6	CATSAGGSGANVLTF
TRBV7-9	TRBD1	NA	TRBJ2-6	CASTPLGAGGNGANVLTF
TRBV12-2	NA	NA	TRBJ2-1	CASRPYNNEQFF
TRBV5-1	NA	NA	TRBJ2-7	CASSLAVQGAYEQYF
TRBV5-6	TRBD1	NA	TRBJ2-2	CASSPGSTGGVGELFF
TRBV2	NA	NA	TRBJ1-2	CASKIGSHYGYTF
TRBV4-1	NA	NA	TRBJ1-1	CASSMGGANTEAFF
TRBV28	TRBD2	NA	TRBJ2-5	CASSLYALAGGETQYF
TRBV19	NA	NA	TRBJ1-2	CASSWAKNYGYTF
TRBV7-9	NA	NA	TRBJ2-2	CASSSQRVGELFF
TRBV3-1/TRBV3-2	NA	NA	TRBJ2-2	CASSPRRDTGELFF
TRBV4-1	TRBD1	NA	TRBJ1-4	CASSQVGARGLSNEKLFF
TRBV5-6	NA	NA	TRBJ2-7	CASSWWVSYEQYF
TRBV7-9	NA	NA	TRBJ2-7	CASSAGSFYEQYF
TRBV9	NA	NA	TRBJ1-6	CASSVQGDNSPLHF
TRBV6-5	NA	NA	TRBJ1-3	CASSSEVGLLGNTIYF